This T cell receptor (beta chain) was recorded in a study of T-cell memory formation after mild COVID-19. Study details: Among the donors, TCR clusters were largely specific to each donor. General study findings and limits: Contracting CD4+ clones lay largely in CM and EM, with CD8+ ones residing in EMRA.

This CDR3 has 15 residues. V was pared by 4 bases and J by 5 bases, with 18 bases between. A single record per CDR3 protein comes from TCRdb applying MiXCR to the 5' RACE reads. The sample yields 300,000 to 400,000 distinct CDR3 sequences, around 28% seen once. Only a few counts were recorded for this clonotype. No antigen is known for it. This receptor was taken from an adult woman who had mild COVID-19 (a few samples of this study predate the infection). Cell type and time point are not known. This chain uses TRBV12-3 or TRBV12-4 with TRBJ2-7; possibly TRBD1 for D (6 bases). Sequencing was carried out using PBMCs or a T cell subset sorted from them (not recorded which). The CDR3 loop is CASSWDTRVDDEQYF. The CDR3 nucleotides read TGTGCCAGCAGTTGGGACACCCGGGTAGATGACGAGCAGTACTTC.